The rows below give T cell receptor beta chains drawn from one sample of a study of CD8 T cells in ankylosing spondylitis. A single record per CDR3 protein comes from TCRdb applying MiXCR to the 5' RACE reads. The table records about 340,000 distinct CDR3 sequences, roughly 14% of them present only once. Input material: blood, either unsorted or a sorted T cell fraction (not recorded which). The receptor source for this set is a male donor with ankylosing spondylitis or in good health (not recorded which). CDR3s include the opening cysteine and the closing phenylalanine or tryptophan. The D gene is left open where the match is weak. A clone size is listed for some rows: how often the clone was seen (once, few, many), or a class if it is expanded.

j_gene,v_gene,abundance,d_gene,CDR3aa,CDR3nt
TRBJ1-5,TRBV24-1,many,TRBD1,CATSDRWTGPHLNQPQHF,TGTGCCACCAGTGACCGTTGGACAGGCCCCCACCTGAATCAGCCCCAGCATTTT
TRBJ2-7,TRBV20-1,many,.,CSAWAQKLNEQYF,TGCAGTGCTTGGGCGCAGAAGTTAAACGAGCAGTACTTC
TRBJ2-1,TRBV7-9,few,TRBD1,CASRPGTGMDEQFF,TGTGCCAGCAGACCCGGGACAGGGATGGATGAGCAGTTCTTC
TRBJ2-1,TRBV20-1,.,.,CSAPKSTGWGEQFF,TGCAGTGCCCCAAAGAGCACAGGGTGGGGTGAGCAGTTCTTC
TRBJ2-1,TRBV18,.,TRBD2,CASSPSSGTPYNEQFF,TGTGCCAGCTCACCCTCTAGCGGGACTCCCTACAATGAGCAGTTCTTC
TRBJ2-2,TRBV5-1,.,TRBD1,CASSLMGQGNTGELFF,TGCGCCAGCAGCTTGATGGGACAGGGAAACACCGGGGAGCTGTTTTTT
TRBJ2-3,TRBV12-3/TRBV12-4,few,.,CASSPRRGQTDTQYF,TGTGCCAGCAGCCCTAGGCGGGGGCAAACAGATACGCAGTATTTT
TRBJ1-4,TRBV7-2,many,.,CASSLGGRTNEKLFF,TGTGCCAGCAGCTTAGGGGGACGCACTAATGAAAAACTGTTTTTT
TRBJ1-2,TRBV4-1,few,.,CASSGDGLLGYTF,TGCGCCAGCAGCGGGGACGGATTGCTTGGCTACACCTTC
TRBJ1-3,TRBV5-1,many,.,CASSLGTVTGNTIYF,TGCGCCAGCAGCTTGGGGACGGTCACTGGAAACACCATATATTTT
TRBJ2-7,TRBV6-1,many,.,CASSQRGVPYEQYF,TGTGCCAGCAGCCAAAGAGGGGTCCCCTACGAGCAGTACTTC
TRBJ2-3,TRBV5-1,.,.,CASSLDGLAYREYTDTQYF,TGCGCCAGCAGCTTGGATGGGTTAGCGTACAGGGAGTATACAGATACGCAGTATTTT
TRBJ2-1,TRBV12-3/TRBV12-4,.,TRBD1,CASSDRGMNEQFF,TGTGCCAGCAGTGACAGGGGAATGAATGAGCAGTTCTTC
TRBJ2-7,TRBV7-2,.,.,CASSLALVGGTLSYEQYF,TGTGCCAGCAGCTTAGCCCTTGTAGGGGGGACCCTCTCCTACGAGCAGTACTTC
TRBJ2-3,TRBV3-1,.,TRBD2,CASSLDIGASGRIDTQYF,TGTGCCAGCAGTTTAGATATAGGGGCTAGCGGGAGAATAGATACGCAGTATTTT